This is a list of T cell receptor beta chains from one sample in a study of neurological immune-mediated disorders. TCRdb independently ran MiXCR on the 5' RACE reads; one entry per CDR3 protein. The data contain roughly 43,000 distinct CDR3 sequences, roughly 2% of them singletons. Sequences were obtained from PBMCs. The receptors shown here come from a woman aged 40 to 50 with multiple sclerosis. CDR3s include the opening cysteine and the closing phenylalanine or tryptophan. Each record gives: V gene, D gene, clone size, J gene, CDR3 protein, CDR3 DNA. D genes are given only for firm matches. Size values are once, few and many counts, or a class for expanded clones, and some rows have none.

TRBV4-1,-,many,TRBJ2-3,CASSQVFYSTDTQYF,TGCGCCAGCAGCCAAGTTTTCTATTCCACAGATACGCAGTATTTT
TRBV20-1,TRBD2,many,TRBJ2-3,CSVQALAVSTDTQYF,TGCAGTGTCCAGGCTCTAGCGGTGAGCACAGATACGCAGTATTTT
TRBV6-5,-,-,TRBJ1-1,CASSKRQDMNTEAFF,TGTGCCAGCAGTAAAAGACAGGACATGAACACTGAAGCTTTCTTT
TRBV5-1,-,many,TRBJ2-3,CASLPGLSGGTDTQYF,TGCGCCAGTCTCCCGGGCCTAAGCGGTGGGACAGATACGCAGTATTTT
TRBV24-1,TRBD1,many,TRBJ2-2,CATSDSDRVTGELFF,TGTGCCACCAGTGATTCAGACAGGGTCACCGGGGAGCTGTTTTTT
TRBV7-8,-,many,TRBJ2-3,CASSLEHLASPTDTQYF,TGTGCCAGCAGCTTAGAACACCTAGCGAGCCCCACAGATACGCAGTATTTT
TRBV7-2,TRBD2,many,TRBJ2-1,CASSFRRGGVEQFF,TGTGCCAGCAGCTTTCGGCGGGGGGGAGTTGAGCAGTTCTTC
TRBV5-6,-,many,TRBJ1-4,CASSLQQGYATNEKLFF,TGTGCCAGCAGCTTGCAACAGGGATATGCAACTAATGAAAAACTGTTTTTT
TRBV5-1,-,many,TRBJ2-1,CASMGARNEQFF,TGCGCCAGCATGGGAGCTAGAAATGAGCAGTTCTTC
TRBV9,TRBD1,many,TRBJ2-7,CASSPRQGAGYEQYF,TGTGCCAGCAGCCCTCGACAGGGGGCGGGTTACGAGCAGTACTTC
TRBV14,-,many,TRBJ1-1,CASSQVARAEAFF,TGTGCCAGCAGCCAAGTGGCCAGGGCTGAAGCTTTCTTT
TRBV5-1,-,-,TRBJ1-3,CASSRGAGNAGNTIYF,TGCGCCAGCAGCCGTGGAGCAGGGAATGCAGGAAACACCATATATTTT
TRBV5-1,-,many,TRBJ2-1,CASSLGGVRSGNEQFF,TGCGCCAGCAGCTTGGGAGGCGTGAGGAGCGGGAATGAGCAGTTCTTC
TRBV9,TRBD1,many,TRBJ1-1,CASSADRGGTEAFF,TGTGCCAGCAGCGCCGACAGGGGAGGAACTGAAGCTTTCTTT
TRBV6-5,-,many,TRBJ2-3,CASSPLGLSTDTQYF,TGTGCCAGCAGCCCCCTCGGACTTTCCACAGATACGCAGTATTTT
TRBV20-1,-,many,TRBJ1-3,CSAKIPSSGNTIYF,TGCAGTGCCAAAATCCCTAGCTCTGGAAACACCATATATTTT
TRBV10-3,-,many,TRBJ2-1,CAITTGNNEQFF,TGTGCCATCACTACAGGTAACAATGAGCAGTTCTTC
TRBV29-1,-,many,TRBJ1-1,CSSVRGNTEAFF,TGCAGCTCCGTTAGGGGGAACACTGAAGCTTTCTTT
TRBV12-3/TRBV12-4,-,many,TRBJ1-2,CASSLSGSGYTF,TGTGCCAGCAGTTTGTCAGGGTCTGGCTACACCTTC
TRBV4-1,-,many,TRBJ1-5,CASSQSIGVGQPQHF,TGCGCCAGCAGCCAGTCGATAGGGGTAGGTCAGCCCCAGCATTTT
TRBV25-1,-,medium-sized,TRBJ2-7,CASSEGYEQYF,TGTGCCAGCAGTGAGGGCTACGAGCAGTACTTC
TRBV7-9,-,-,TRBJ2-1,CASSPPRENEQFF,TGTGCCAGCAGCCCTCCCAGGGAGAATGAGCAGTTCTTC
TRBV10-3,-,many,TRBJ1-2,CAISAVYGYTF,TGTGCCATCAGTGCGGTCTATGGCTACACCTTC
TRBV18,-,many,TRBJ2-7,CASSPLLDNSYEQYF,TGTGCCAGCTCACCACTACTCGACAACTCCTACGAGCAGTACTTC
TRBV29-1,-,many,TRBJ1-2,CSVEDGPGVRGYTF,TGCAGCGTTGAAGACGGCCCAGGGGTGAGAGGCTACACCTTC
TRBV27,TRBD2,many,TRBJ2-2,CASRQAGGTGELFF,TGTGCCAGCAGGCAAGCGGGGGGCACCGGGGAGCTGTTTTTT
TRBV24-1,TRBD1,many,TRBJ2-1,CATSDGGQGKYNEQFF,TGTGCCACCAGTGATGGGGGACAGGGGAAATACAATGAGCAGTTCTTC
TRBV20-1,-,many,TRBJ1-4,CSASTLGQGREKLFF,TGCAGTGCTTCTACACTTGGGCAGGGACGTGAAAAACTGTTTTTT
TRBV5-1,-,many,TRBJ1-1,CASSPRGGNSMNTEAFF,TGCGCCAGCAGCCCCCGAGGGGGGAATTCCATGAACACTGAAGCTTTCTTT
TRBV20-1,TRBD1,many,TRBJ1-6,CSADRGPNSPLHF,TGCAGTGCTGACAGGGGGCCGAATTCACCCCTCCACTTT
TRBV27,-,many,TRBJ1-6,CASSVTGTHLSPLHF,TGTGCCAGCAGTGTGACAGGTACTCACCTTTCACCCCTCCACTTT
TRBV20-1,-,many,TRBJ1-1,CSALGPGTTEAFF,TGCAGTGCCCTCGGTCCAGGGACCACTGAAGCTTTCTTT
TRBV20-1,-,many,TRBJ2-3,CSAPSGDTQYF,TGCAGTGCTCCTTCGGGAGATACGCAGTATTTT
TRBV5-6,TRBD1,many,TRBJ2-3,CASSSTGASADTQYF,TGTGCCAGCAGTTCGACAGGGGCGAGCGCAGATACGCAGTATTTT
TRBV3-1,TRBD1,many,TRBJ1-6,CASSRQGAGSPLHF,TGTGCCAGCAGCCGACAGGGGGCCGGTTCACCCCTCCACTTT
TRBV7-6,TRBD1,-,TRBJ2-1,CASSLASLLRTGPYNEQFF,TGTGCCAGCAGCTTAGCTTCCCTCCTCCGGACAGGGCCCTACAATGAGCAGTTCTTC
TRBV12-3/TRBV12-4,-,many,TRBJ2-7,CASRSQASYEQYF,TGTGCCAGCAGGTCACAGGCCTCCTACGAGCAGTACTTC
TRBV25-1,-,many,TRBJ1-1,CASSDKGHADEAFF,TGTGCCAGCAGTGACAAGGGCCACGCGGATGAAGCTTTCTTT
TRBV6-6,TRBD1,many,TRBJ1-4,CASSPRGIEEKLFF,TGTGCCAGCAGCCCCAGGGGGATCGAGGAAAAACTGTTTTTT
TRBV21-1,-,many,TRBJ1-3,CARDETGPQRGNTIYF,TGTGCCAGGGACGAGACAGGGCCGCAAAGAGGAAACACCATATATTTT
TRBV5-1,-,many,TRBJ1-2,CASSAGALYYGYTF,TGCGCCAGCAGCGCGGGGGCCCTTTACTATGGCTACACCTTC
TRBV7-8,-,many,TRBJ1-1,CASSLMGAASEAFF,TGTGCCAGCAGCCTTATGGGGGCAGCCTCTGAAGCTTTCTTT
TRBV5-1,-,many,TRBJ1-5,CASSLEVNQPQHF,TGCGCCAGCAGCTTGGAGGTTAATCAGCCCCAGCATTTT
TRBV10-3,-,many,TRBJ2-7,CAISVSLRYEQYF,TGTGCCATCAGCGTTTCGTTGAGATACGAGCAGTACTTC
TRBV5-1,-,medium-sized,TRBJ2-3,CASTAGGALEDTQYF,TGCGCCAGCACTGCAGGCGGCGCCCTTGAAGATACGCAGTATTTT
TRBV5-1,-,many,TRBJ2-7,CASSLDSASYEQYF,TGCGCCAGCAGCTTGGATAGCGCATCCTACGAGCAGTACTTC
TRBV15,-,many,TRBJ1-1,CATSRDLRINTEAFF,TGTGCCACCAGCAGAGACCTACGGATTAACACTGAAGCTTTCTTT
TRBV6-5,-,many,TRBJ1-1,CASSSFTGSEAFF,TGTGCCAGCAGCTCTTTCACAGGGTCTGAAGCTTTCTTT
TRBV20-1,-,many,TRBJ1-1,CSPTQGINTEAFF,TGCAGTCCGACGCAGGGGATAAACACTGAAGCTTTCTTT
TRBV29-1,-,many,TRBJ1-1,CSVHMPGGPTEAFF,TGCAGCGTCCATATGCCGGGGGGGCCCACTGAAGCTTTCTTT
TRBV10-3,-,many,TRBJ2-5,CAISSTGRRQETQYF,TGTGCCATCAGTTCAACCGGGAGACGACAAGAGACCCAGTACTTC
TRBV5-6,TRBD2,many,TRBJ2-1,CASSPEWGGYNEQFF,TGTGCCAGCAGCCCGGAGTGGGGAGGGTACAATGAGCAGTTCTTC
TRBV20-1,-,many,TRBJ2-1,CSARDPGGQLSHEQFF,TGCAGTGCTAGAGATCCTGGGGGCCAACTCTCCCATGAGCAGTTCTTC
TRBV6-6,-,many,TRBJ2-7,CASSLLDEQYF,TGTGCCAGCAGCTTGTTGGACGAGCAGTACTTC